The T cell receptor (beta chain) described here comes from a study of T cells in Graves' hyperthyroidism and ophthalmopathy. Study outcomes and limitations: Among clonotypes expanded in thyroid above 0.001, most were also found in blood. Before onset, by a median of around 6.1 months, the model predicted ophthalmopathy.

Researchers took RNA transcripts and amplified the TCR beta CDR3 regions from them. Primed by the HTBI set, a first-round RT-PCR was run on the TCR CDR3. Each CDR3 protein is one row after TCRdb ran MiXCR on the multiplex PCR reads. The sample lists fewer than 400,000 distinct CDR3 sequences, 11% to 15% occurring once. This CDR3 contains 15 residues. Germline V CDR1 and CDR2: DFQATT, SNEGSKA (reference sequence). Together with thyroid ultrasound, orbital computed tomography, serum thyroxine and TRAb, clinical symptoms were used for diagnoses. From more than 9.5 ml of fresh peripheral blood, PBMCs were isolated. Remarks on this clonotype: Its antigen is still unknown. Since a much larger clone is just one base distant, this may be a read error.

V and J are TRBV20-1 and TRBJ2-3, with 9 bases fitting TRBD2. The TCR originated in a man aged 45-65 years with Graves' ophthalmopathy. The sequencing input was blood. The CDR3 here is CSARDRVAGVDAQYF. DNA of the CDR3: TGCAGTGCTAGAGATAGGGTAGCGGGAGTAGATGCGCAGTATTTT.